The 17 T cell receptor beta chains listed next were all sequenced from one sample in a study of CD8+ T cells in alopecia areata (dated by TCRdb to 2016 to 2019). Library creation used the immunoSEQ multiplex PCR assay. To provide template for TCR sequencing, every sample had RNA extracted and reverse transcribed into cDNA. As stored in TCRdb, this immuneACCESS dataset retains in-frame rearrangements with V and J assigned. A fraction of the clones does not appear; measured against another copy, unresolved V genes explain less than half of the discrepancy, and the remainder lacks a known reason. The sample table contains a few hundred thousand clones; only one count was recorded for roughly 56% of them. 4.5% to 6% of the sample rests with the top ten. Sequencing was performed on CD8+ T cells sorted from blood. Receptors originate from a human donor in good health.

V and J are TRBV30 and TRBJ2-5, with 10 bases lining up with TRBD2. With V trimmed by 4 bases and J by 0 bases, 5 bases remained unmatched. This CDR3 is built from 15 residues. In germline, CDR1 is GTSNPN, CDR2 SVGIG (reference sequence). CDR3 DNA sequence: TGTGCCTGGACGGGTCTAGCGGGGGACCAAGAGACCCAGTACTTC. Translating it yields CAWTGLAGDQETQYF.

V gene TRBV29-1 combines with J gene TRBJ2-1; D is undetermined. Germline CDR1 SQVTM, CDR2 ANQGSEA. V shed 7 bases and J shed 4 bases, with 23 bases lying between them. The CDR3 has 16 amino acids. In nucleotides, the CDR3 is TGCAGCGCCCTTGAGCCCCTCCGGGCAGCGTACAATGAGCAGTTCTTC. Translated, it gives CSALEPLRAAYNEQFF.

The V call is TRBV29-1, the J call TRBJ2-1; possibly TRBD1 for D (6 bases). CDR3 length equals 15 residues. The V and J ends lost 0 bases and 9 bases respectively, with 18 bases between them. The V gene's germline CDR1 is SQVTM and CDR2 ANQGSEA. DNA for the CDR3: TGCAGCGTTGAAGAAGGGACATATAGTTCCGGTGAGCAGTTCTTC. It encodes CSVEEGTYSSGEQFF.

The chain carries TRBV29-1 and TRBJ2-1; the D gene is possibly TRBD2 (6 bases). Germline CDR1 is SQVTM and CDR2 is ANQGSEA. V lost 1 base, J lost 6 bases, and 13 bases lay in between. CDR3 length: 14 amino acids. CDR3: CSVEGGTLGNEQFF. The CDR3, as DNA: TGCAGCGTTGAAGGAGGGACTCTAGGCAATGAGCAGTTCTTC.

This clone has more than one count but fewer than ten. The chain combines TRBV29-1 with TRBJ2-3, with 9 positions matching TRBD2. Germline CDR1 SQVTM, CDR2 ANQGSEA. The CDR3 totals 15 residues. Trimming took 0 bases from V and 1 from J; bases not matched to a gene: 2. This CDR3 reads CSVEDWTSGTDTQYF. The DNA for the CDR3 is TGCAGCGTTGAAGACTGGACTAGCGGCACAGATACGCAGTATTTT.

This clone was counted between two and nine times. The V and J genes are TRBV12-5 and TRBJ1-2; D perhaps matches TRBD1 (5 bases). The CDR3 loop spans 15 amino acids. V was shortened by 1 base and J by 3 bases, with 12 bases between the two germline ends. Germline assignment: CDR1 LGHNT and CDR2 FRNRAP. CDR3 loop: CASGLGDRGDYGYTF. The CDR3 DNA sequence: TGTGCTAGTGGTTTGGGCGATCGGGGGGACTATGGCTACACCTTC.

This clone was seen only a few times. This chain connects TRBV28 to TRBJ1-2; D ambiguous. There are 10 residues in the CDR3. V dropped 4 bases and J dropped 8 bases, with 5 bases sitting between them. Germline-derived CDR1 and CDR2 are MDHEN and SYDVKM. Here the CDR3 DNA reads TGTGCCAGCAGTTCGGGAGGCTACACCTTC. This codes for CASSSGGYTF.

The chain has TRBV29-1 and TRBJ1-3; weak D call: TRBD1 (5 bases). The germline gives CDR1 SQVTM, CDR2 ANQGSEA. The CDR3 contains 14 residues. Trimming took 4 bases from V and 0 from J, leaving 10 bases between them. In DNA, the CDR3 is TGCAGCGTTGTCCAGGGAGGCTCTGGAAACACCATATATTTT. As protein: CSVVQGGSGNTIYF.

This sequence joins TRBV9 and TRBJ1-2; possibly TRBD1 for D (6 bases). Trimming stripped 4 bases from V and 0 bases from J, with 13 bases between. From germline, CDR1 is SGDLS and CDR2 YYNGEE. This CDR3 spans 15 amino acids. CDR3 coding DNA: TGTGCCAGCAGCTTGGGGGGCAGCTCTAACTATGGCTACACCTTC. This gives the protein CASSLGGSSNYGYTF.

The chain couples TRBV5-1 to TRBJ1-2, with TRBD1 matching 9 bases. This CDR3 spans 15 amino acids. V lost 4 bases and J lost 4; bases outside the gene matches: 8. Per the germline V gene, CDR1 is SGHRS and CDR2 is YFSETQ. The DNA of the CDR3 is TGCGCCAGCAGCCCAGGGACAGGGAATCTCTATGGCTACACCTTC. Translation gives CASSPGTGNLYGYTF.

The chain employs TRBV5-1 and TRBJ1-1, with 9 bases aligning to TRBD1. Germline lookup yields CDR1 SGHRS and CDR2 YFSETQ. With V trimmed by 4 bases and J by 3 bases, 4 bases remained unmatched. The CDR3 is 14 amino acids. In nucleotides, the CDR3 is TGCGCCAGCAGCACAGGGGGCGAGGACACTGAAGCTTTCTTT. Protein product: CASSTGGEDTEAFF.

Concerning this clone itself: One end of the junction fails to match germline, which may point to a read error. As DNA, the CDR3 is TGCGCCAGCAGTGTCACAGGGTTGGGTCAGCCCCAGCATTTT. Its protein is CASSVTGLGQPQHF. The rearrangement uses TRBV27 and TRBJ1-5; weak D call: TRBD1 (6 bases). The CDR3 consists of 14 residues. In germline, CDR1 is MNHEY, CDR2 SMNVEV (reference sequence).

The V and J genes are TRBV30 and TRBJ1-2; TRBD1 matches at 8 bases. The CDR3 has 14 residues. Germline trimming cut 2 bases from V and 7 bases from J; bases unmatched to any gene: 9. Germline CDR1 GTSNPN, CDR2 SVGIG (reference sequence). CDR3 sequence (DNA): TGTGCCTGGAGTCATTTCGGGACAGGATCTGGCTACACCTTC. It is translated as CAWSHFGTGSGYTF.

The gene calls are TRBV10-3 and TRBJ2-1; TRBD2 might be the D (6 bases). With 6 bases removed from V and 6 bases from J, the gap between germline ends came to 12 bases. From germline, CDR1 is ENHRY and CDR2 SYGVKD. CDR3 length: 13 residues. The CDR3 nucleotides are TGTGCCATCAGCGCGGGACCTCTCAATGAGCAGTTCTTC. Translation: CAISAGPLNEQFF.

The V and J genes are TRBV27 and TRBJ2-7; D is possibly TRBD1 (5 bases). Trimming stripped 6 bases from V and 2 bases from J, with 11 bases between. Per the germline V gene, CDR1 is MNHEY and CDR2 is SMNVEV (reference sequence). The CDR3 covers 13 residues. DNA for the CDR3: TGTGCCAGCAGCTCAGGGTGGACCTACGAGCAGTACTTC. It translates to CASSSGWTYEQYF.

The CDR3 nucleotides read TGTGCCAGCAGTATGGGACAGGTGATGAACACTGAAGCTTTCTTT. It is translated as CASSMGQVMNTEAFF. V and J are TRBV7-8 and TRBJ1-1, with TRBD1 identical over 8 bases. The CDR3 length is 15 residues. CDR1 is SGHVS and CDR2 is FQNEAQ in the germline V gene. V was pared by 6 bases and J by 0 bases, with 6 bases of the junction left unmatched.

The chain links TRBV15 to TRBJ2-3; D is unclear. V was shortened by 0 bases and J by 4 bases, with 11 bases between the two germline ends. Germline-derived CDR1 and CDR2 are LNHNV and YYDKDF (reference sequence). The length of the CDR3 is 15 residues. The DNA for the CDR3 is TGTGCCACCAGCAGAGATCGGGCTACCGCAGATACGCAGTATTTT. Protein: CATSRDRATADTQYF.